Here is one T cell receptor beta chain with its context. The CDR3 is 15 residues long. The V and J ends lost 6 bases and 7 bases respectively, with 19 bases between them. Germline V lookup: CDR1 MNHEY, CDR2 SMNVEV (reference sequence). The data stem from a study of blood T cell repertoires in COVID-19. The wider study: Material from acute and convalescent COVID-19 was sourced from the United States, Italy and Spain.

Assay used: immunoSEQ multiplex PCR; TCRdb lists only in-frame clones, some missing. The sample gives hundreds of thousands of clones, more than 70% of which show up once; around 8% is in the top ten. Sequencing was performed on peripheral blood. This clonotype was obtained from a woman aged 45-65 years who had recovered from COVID-19. This sequence joins TRBV27 and TRBJ2-1, with TRBD1 as a possible D gene (6 bases). CDR3 coding DNA: TGTGCCAGCAGCTCCGGGACAATGGCACTGAATGAGCAGTTCTTC. Its protein is CASSSGTMALNEQFF.